This T cell receptor beta chain stems from a study of blood T cell repertoires in COVID-19. For the study at large: The United States, Italy and Spain supplied acute and convalescent COVID-19 samples.

Per the authors' pipeline: Amplification of reference gene primers was used by the study to estimate nucleated cell counts. Repertoires were generated with immunoSEQ multiplex PCR, while TCRdb's copy carries only in-frame clones and drops some. V and J calls and clone size come straight from that table; D and trimming were deduced from the DNA. Of around 390,000 clones in the sample, about 87% were seen once. This CDR3 contains 12 residues. V lost 3 bases, J lost 12 bases, and 14 bases lay in between. Participant-reported clinical history was the basis for cohort assignment. Donors in Cohort 3 who had recovered were those with two negative PCRs, healthcare professional clearance, or resolution of their symptoms.

The TCR was taken from a woman between 45 and 60 years old who had recovered from COVID-19. The gene calls are TRBV12-3 or TRBV12-4 and TRBJ1-1; D is ambiguous. Sequenced material: PBMCs or T cells enriched from blood (not recorded which). CDR3 protein: CASSFMGGKTFF. CDR3 coding DNA: TGTGCCAGCAGTTTTATGGGAGGGAAGACTTTCTTT.